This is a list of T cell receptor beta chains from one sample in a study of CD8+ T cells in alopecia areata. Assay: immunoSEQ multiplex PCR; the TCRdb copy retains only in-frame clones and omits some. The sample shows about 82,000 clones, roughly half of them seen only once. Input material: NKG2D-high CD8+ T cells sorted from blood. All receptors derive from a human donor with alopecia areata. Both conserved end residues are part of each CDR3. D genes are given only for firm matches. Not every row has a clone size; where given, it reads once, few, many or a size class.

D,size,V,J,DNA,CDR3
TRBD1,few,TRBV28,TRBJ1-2,TGTGCCAGCAGAAACCGGGACAGGGATTATGGCTACACCTTC,CASRNRDRDYGYTF
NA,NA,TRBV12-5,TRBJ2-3,TGTGCTAGGCGACCGAATAGCGCCTCACCAGATACGCAGTATTTT,CARRPNSASPDTQYF
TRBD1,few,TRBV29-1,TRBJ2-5,TGCAGCGTTGAAGGGACAGGGGCCCAAGAGACCCAGTACTTC,CSVEGTGAQETQYF
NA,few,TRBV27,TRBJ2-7,TGTGCCAGCGGTTGGGGAGCCTACGAGCAGTACTTC,CASGWGAYEQYF
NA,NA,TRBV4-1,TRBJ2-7,TGCGCCAGCAGCCAGACTGCGGGACGGAGCTACGAGCAGTACTTC,CASSQTAGRSYEQYF
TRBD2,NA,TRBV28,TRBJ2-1,TGTGCCAGCAGTCTGGGTCTAGCGGGCCACTTCCAGTTCTTC,CASSLGLAGHFQFF
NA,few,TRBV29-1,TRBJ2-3,TGCAGCGTCGAACCGCGGGTCCCACCCACAGATACGCAGTATTTT,CSVEPRVPPTDTQYF
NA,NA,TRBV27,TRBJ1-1,TGTGCCATTCACACGAACACTGAAGCTTTCTTT,CAIHTNTEAFF
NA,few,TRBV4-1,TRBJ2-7,TGCGCCAGCAGCCAAGATGGGGCCTACGAGCAGTACTTC,CASSQDGAYEQYF
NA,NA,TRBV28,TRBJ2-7,TGTGCCAGCAGCTTGTCGCGGGACCAAAGCTCCTACGAGCAGTACTTC,CASSLSRDQSSYEQYF
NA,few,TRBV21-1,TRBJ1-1,TGTGCCAGCAGCCCCAAAGACAGGGGGAACACTGAAGCTTTCTTT,CASSPKDRGNTEAFF
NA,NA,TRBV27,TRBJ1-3,TGTGCCAGCAGTTTACGGCGGGCTGGAAACACCATATATTTT,CASSLRRAGNTIYF
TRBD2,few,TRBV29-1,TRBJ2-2,TGCAGCGTTGTTCCGGTAGCGGGGGACACCGGGGAGCTGTTTTTT,CSVVPVAGDTGELFF
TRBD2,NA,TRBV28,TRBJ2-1,TGTGCCAGCAGTAACCAGCGGGAGAGCTCCTACAATGAGCAGTTCTTC,CASSNQRESSYNEQFF
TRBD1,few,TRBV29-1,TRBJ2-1,TGCAGCGTTGAAGATGGGACAGGCACCCTTGATGAGCAGTTCTTC,CSVEDGTGTLDEQFF
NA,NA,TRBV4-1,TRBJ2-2,TGCGCCAGCAGCCAAGGGCCCCCCGAGCTGTTTTTT,CASSQGPPELFF
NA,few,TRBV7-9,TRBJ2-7,TGTGCCAGCAGCCCCGGGACCTACGAGCAGTACTTC,CASSPGTYEQYF
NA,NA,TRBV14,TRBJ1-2,TGTGCCAGCAGCCAACCGTACTTCTATGGCTACACCTTC,CASSQPYFYGYTF
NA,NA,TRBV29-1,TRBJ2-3,TGCAGCGTAGGGGACTGGACAGATACGCAGTATTTT,CSVGDWTDTQYF
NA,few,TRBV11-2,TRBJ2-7,TGTGCCAGCAGCTCGGGAGTGGGGTACGAGCAGTACTTC,CASSSGVGYEQYF
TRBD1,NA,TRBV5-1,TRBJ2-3,TGCGCCAGCAGCTTCGGGACAGGGATAGATACGCAGTATTTT,CASSFGTGIDTQYF
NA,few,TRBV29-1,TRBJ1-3,TGCAGCGTTGAACTCGAGCTGGGAAACACCATATATTTT,CSVELELGNTIYF
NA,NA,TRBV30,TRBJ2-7,TGTGCCTGGAGAGACGGGCGGTACGAGCAGTACTTC,CAWRDGRYEQYF
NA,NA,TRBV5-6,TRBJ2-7,TGTGCCAGCAGCACCGGGACAAACGAGCAGTACTTC,CASSTGTNEQYF
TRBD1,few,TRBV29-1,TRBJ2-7,TGCAGCGTTGAAGTTCCCGGGACAGATAACTACGAGCAGTACTTC,CSVEVPGTDNYEQYF
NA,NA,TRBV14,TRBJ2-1,TGTGCCAGCAGCCAAGATTGGGGGGGCCTCACCTACAATGAGCAGTTCTTC,CASSQDWGGLTYNEQFF
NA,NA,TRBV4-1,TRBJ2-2,TGCGCCAGCAGCCATGGTAGCGGGGAGCTGTTTTTT,CASSHGSGELFF
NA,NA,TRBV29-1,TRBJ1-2,TGCAGCGTTGAAGATTCGACAGGCGGGCGTAACTATGGCTACACCTTC,CSVEDSTGGRNYGYTF
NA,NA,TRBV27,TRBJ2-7,TGTGCCAGCAGTCCCCACCAGGCGGGACCCTACGAGCAGTACTTC,CASSPHQAGPYEQYF
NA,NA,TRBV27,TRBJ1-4,TGTGCCAGCAGTCCGTTGGATGGTGAAAAACTGTTTTTT,CASSPLDGEKLFF
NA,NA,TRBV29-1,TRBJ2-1,TGCAGCGTTGAGCTGGGCAATGAGCAGTTCTTC,CSVELGNEQFF
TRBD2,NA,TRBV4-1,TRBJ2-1,TGCGCCAGCAGCCAACCGCGGGGGGGCCTAGACAATGAGCAGTTCTTC,CASSQPRGGLDNEQFF
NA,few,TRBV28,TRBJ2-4,TGTGCCAGCAGCCCCCGGGGTTTACTAGCCAAAAACATTCAGTACTTC,CASSPRGLLAKNIQYF
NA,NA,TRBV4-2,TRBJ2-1,TGTGCCAGCAGCCAAGATTTTCCCCCTCCCAATGAGCAGTTCTTC,CASSQDFPPPNEQFF
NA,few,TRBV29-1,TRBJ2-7,TGCAGCGTTGAGATCACAGGCACCTACGAGCAGTACTTC,CSVEITGTYEQYF
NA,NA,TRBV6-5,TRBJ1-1,TGTGCCAGCAGTTACTCAATTCGGGGCACTGAAGCTTTCTTT,CASSYSIRGTEAFF
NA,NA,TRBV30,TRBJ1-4,TGTGCCTGGAGTAGGGGGGAAAAACTGTTTTTT,CAWSRGEKLFF
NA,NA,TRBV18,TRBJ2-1,TGTGCCAGCTCACCACCCGAGGGGTACAATGAGCAGTTCTTC,CASSPPEGYNEQFF
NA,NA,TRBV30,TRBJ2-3,TGTGCCTTTACAGCTAGCAGCACAGATACGCAGTATTTT,CAFTASSTDTQYF